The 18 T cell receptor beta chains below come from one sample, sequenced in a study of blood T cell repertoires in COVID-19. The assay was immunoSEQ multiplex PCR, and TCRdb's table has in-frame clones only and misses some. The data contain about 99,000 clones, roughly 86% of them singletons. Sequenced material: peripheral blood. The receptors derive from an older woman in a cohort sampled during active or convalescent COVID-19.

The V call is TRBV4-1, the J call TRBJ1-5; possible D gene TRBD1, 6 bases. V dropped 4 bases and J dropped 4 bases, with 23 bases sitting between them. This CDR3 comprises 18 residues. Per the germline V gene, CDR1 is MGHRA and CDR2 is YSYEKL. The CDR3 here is CASSPRRETGMGNQPQHF. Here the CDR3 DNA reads TGCGCCAGCAGCCCCCGGCGTGAGACAGGAATGGGAAATCAGCCCCAGCATTTT.

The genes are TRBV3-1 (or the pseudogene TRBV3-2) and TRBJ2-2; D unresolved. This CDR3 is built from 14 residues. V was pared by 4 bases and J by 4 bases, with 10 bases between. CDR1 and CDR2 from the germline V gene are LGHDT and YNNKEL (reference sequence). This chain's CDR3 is CASSPMRRTGELFF. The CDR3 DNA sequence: TGTGCCAGCAGCCCTATGCGGCGCACCGGGGAGCTGTTTTTT.

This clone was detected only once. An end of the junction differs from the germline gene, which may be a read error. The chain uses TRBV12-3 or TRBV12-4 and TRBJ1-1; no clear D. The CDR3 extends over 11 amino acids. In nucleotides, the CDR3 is TGTGCCAGCATCCAAGACACCGAAGCTTTCTTT. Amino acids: CASIQDTEAFF.

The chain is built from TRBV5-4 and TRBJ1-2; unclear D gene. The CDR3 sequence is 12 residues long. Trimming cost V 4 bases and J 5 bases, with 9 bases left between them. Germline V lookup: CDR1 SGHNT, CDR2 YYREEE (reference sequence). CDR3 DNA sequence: TGTGCCAGCAGCGTGGACGGTTATGGCTACACCTTC. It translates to CASSVDGYGYTF.

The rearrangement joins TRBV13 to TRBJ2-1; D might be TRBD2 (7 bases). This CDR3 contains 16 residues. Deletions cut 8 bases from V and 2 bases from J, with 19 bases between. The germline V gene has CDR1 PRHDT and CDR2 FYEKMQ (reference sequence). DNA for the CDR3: TGTGCCAGCGCTCCTGGGGGGGGCCGGGCCTACAATGAGCAGTTCTTC. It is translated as CASAPGGGRAYNEQFF.

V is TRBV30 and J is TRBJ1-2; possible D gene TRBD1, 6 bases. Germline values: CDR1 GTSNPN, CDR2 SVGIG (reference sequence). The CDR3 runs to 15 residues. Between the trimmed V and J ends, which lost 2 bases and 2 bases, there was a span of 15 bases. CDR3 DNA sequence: TGTGCCTGGAGTTCACAGGGTCGGTGGAACTATGGCTACACCTTC. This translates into CAWSSQGRWNYGYTF.

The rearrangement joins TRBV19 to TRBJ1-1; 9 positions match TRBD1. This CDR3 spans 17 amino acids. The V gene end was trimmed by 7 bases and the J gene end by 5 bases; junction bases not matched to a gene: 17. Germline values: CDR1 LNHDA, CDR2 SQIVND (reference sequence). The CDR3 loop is CASTLAGGTGQRTEAFF. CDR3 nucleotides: TGTGCCAGTACCCTCGCCGGGGGGACAGGGCAGAGAACTGAAGCTTTCTTT.

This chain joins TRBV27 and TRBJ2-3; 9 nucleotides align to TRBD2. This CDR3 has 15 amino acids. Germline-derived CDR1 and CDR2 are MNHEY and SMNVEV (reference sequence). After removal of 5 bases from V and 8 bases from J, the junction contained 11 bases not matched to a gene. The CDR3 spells CASSASTSGSGTQYF. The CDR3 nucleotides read TGTGCCAGCAGTGCCTCGACTAGCGGTTCAGGTACGCAGTATTTT.

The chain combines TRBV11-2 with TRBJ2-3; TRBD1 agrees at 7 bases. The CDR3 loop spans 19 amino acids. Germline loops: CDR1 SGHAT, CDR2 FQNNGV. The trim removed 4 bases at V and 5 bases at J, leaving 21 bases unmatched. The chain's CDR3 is CASSWGQTLGLSPRDTQYF. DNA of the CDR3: TGTGCCAGCAGCTGGGGACAGACTTTAGGATTGTCGCCGCGAGATACGCAGTATTTT. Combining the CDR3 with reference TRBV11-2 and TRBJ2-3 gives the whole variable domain EAGVAQSPRYKIIEKRQSVAFWCNPISGHATLYWYQQILGQGPKLLIQFQNNGVVDDSQLPKDRFSAERLKGVDSTLKIQPAKLEDSAVYLCASSWGQTLGLSPRDTQYFGPGTRLTVL.

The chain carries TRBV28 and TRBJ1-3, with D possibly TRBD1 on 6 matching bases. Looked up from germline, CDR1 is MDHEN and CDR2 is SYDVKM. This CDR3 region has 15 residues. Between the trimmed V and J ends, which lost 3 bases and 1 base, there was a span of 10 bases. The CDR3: CASSFTGHSGNTIYF. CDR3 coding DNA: TGTGCCAGCAGTTTTACAGGGCATTCTGGAAACACCATATATTTT. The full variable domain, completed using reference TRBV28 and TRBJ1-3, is DVKVTQSSRYLVKRTGEKVFLECVQDMDHENMFWYRQDPGLGLRLIYFSYDVKMKEKGDIPEGYSVSREKKERFSLILESASTNQTSMYLCASSFTGHSGNTIYFGEGSWLTVV.

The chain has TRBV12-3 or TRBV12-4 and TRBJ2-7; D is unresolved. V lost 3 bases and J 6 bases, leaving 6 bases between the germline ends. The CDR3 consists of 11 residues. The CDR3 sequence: CASSLGVEQYF. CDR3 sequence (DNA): TGTGCCAGCAGTTTGGGCGTCGAGCAGTACTTC.

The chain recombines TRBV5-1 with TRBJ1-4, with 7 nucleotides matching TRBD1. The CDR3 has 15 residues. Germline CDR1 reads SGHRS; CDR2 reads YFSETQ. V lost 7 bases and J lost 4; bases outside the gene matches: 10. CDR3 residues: CASGLTGANNEKLFF. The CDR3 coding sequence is TGCGCCAGCGGGCTAACAGGGGCTAATAATGAAAAACTGTTTTTT.

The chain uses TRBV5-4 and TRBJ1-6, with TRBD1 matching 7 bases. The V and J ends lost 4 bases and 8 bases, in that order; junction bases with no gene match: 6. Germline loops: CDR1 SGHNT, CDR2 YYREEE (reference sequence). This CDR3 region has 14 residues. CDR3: CASSPGTDYSPLHF. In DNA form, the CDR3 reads TGTGCCAGCAGCCCGGGGACAGACTATTCACCCCTCCACTTT.

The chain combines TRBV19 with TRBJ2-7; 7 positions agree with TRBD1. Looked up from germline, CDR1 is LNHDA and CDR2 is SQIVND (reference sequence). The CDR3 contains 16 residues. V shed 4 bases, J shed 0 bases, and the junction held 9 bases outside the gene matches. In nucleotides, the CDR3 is TGTGCCAGTAGTACCGCAGGGACAGCGATCTCCTACGAGCAGTACTTC. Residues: CASSTAGTAISYEQYF.

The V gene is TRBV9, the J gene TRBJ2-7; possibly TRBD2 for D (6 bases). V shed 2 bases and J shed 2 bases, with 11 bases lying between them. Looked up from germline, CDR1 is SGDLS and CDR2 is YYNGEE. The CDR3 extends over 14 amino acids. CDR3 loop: CASSVGWEAYEQYF. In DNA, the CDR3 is TGTGCCAGCAGCGTCGGCTGGGAGGCCTACGAGCAGTACTTC.

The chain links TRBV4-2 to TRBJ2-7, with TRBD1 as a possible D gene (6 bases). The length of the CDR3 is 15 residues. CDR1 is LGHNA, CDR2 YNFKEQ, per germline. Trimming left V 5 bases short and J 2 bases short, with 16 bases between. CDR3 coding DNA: TGTGCCAGCAGCGAGGAGGACAGTCTGGCCTACGAGCAGTACTTC. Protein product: CASSEEDSLAYEQYF.

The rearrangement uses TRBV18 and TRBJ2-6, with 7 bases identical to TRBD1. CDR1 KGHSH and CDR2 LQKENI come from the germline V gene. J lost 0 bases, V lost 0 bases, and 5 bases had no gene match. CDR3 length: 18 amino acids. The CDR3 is CASSPPGQKLSGANVLTF. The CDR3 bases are TGTGCCAGCTCACCACCGGGACAGAAACTCTCTGGGGCCAACGTCCTGACTTTC.

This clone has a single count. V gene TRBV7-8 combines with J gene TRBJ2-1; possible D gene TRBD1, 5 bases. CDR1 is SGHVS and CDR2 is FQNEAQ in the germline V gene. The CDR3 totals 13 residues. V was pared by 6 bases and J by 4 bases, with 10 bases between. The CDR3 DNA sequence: TGTGCCAGCAGTCCCAGGGTTTACAATGAGCAGTTCTTC. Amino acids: CASSPRVYNEQFF.